This is a list of T cell receptor beta chains from one sample in a study of blood T cell repertoires in COVID-19. Method: immunoSEQ multiplex PCR; TCRdb's copy keeps in-frame clones and lacks some. This table holds tens of thousands of clones, 89% found once. Sequences were obtained from peripheral blood. Receptors originate from a man older than 75 with acute or convalescent COVID-19. The CDR3 runs from the conserved cysteine through the conserved F or W. The order of the fields is J gene, D gene, V gene, clone size, CDR3 DNA, CDR3 protein. A D gene is named only where the DNA matches it firmly. Only part of the rows carry a size: once, few, many, or a class if the clone is expanded.

TRBJ1-1	NA	TRBV30	NA	TGTGCCTGGAGCTCACCCTCAGAAGTTCCATCCACTGAAGCTTTCTTT	CAWSSPSEVPSTEAFF
TRBJ2-3	NA	TRBV6-5	NA	TGTGCCAGCAGTTACTCCGGGACTAGCACAGATACGCAGTATTTT	CASSYSGTSTDTQYF
TRBJ2-1	NA	TRBV21-1	few	TGTGCCAGCAGCGAGGCAGGGGGCTATTGTGGGGCAGCCGACAACAATGAGCAGTTCTTC	CASSEAGGYCGAADNNEQFF
TRBJ2-7	TRBD2	TRBV5-6	NA	TGTGCCAGCAGCTTTAGCGGGACCTACGAGCAGTACTTC	CASSFSGTYEQYF
TRBJ2-5	TRBD2	TRBV5-1	NA	TGCGCCAGCAGGTTAGCGGGGCAAGAGACCCAGTACTTC	CASRLAGQETQYF
TRBJ2-3	NA	TRBV9	NA	TGTGCCAGCAGCGTGTTTGGGGAGATTACAGATACGCAGTATTTT	CASSVFGEITDTQYF
TRBJ2-2	TRBD1	TRBV7-8	NA	TGTGCCAGCAGCCGCCGATCGCAGGGGGCTTACACCGGGGAGCTGTTTTTT	CASSRRSQGAYTGELFF
TRBJ2-3	TRBD2	TRBV6-2/TRBV6-3	few	TGTGCCAGCAGTTACTCCTCGCGGGAGGGCACAGATACGCAGTATTTT	CASSYSSREGTDTQYF
TRBJ2-5	TRBD2	TRBV5-1	few	TGCGCCAGCAGCTTTGGACTAGCGGGAGAAGAGACCCAGTACTTC	CASSFGLAGEETQYF
TRBJ2-2	NA	TRBV4-1	once	TGCGCCAGCAGCCAAGTTGACCTTATGAGGGTCGGGGAGCTGTTTTTT	CASSQVDLMRVGELFF
TRBJ2-6	NA	TRBV6-6	NA	TGTGCCAGCAGACGGGACTCTGGGGCCAACGTCCTGACTTTC	CASRRDSGANVLTF
TRBJ2-1	NA	TRBV11-2	NA	TGTGCCAGCAGCCCCCTCCAGCGGGCCTACGGCAATGAGCAGTTCTTC	CASSPLQRAYGNEQFF
TRBJ1-2	TRBD1	TRBV19	NA	TGTGCCAGTAGTAGAGGGACAGGACTTTATGGCTACACCTTC	CASSRGTGLYGYTF
TRBJ2-6	TRBD2	TRBV11-2	NA	TGTGCCAGCAGCTGGGGGGGGACCTCTGGGGCCAACGTCCTGACTTTC	CASSWGGTSGANVLTF
TRBJ2-3	NA	TRBV7-2	NA	TGTGCCAGCAGCTTAGGGGGGGGCGGAGGACTCACAGATACGCAGTATTTT	CASSLGGGGGLTDTQYF
TRBJ2-3	TRBD1	TRBV11-3	NA	TGTGCCAGCAGCCCGGGACAGGGGTACACAGATACGCAGTATTTT	CASSPGQGYTDTQYF
TRBJ2-7	NA	TRBV9	NA	TGTGCCAGCAGCGTGGGGGGGCTAGCGAAGGTTTACGAGCAGTACTTC	CASSVGGLAKVYEQYF
TRBJ2-7	TRBD1	TRBV14	NA	TGTGCCAGCAGCCACCTGGAGGACAGGGGAGGCGAGCAGTACTTC	CASSHLEDRGGEQYF
TRBJ2-7	NA	TRBV11-3	few	TGTGCCAGCAGCTTAGGGGGGGTAGGAAACGAGCAGTACTTC	CASSLGGVGNEQYF
TRBJ2-2	NA	TRBV5-1	NA	TGCGCCAGCAGCTTGCGCCAGCGGACTAACACCGGGGAGCTGTTTTTT	CASSLRQRTNTGELFF
TRBJ1-4	NA	TRBV7-9	NA	TGTGCCAGCACCATTTCAGGGGATGAAAAACTGTTTTTT	CASTISGDEKLFF
TRBJ1-1	TRBD1	TRBV6-5	NA	TGTGCCAGCAGGTTAACAGGGGTGAACACTGAAGCTTTCTTT	CASRLTGVNTEAFF
TRBJ2-1	TRBD1	TRBV5-1	NA	TGCGCCAGCAGCTTGGCGCAGGGGGATGGTGAGCAGTTCTTC	CASSLAQGDGEQFF
TRBJ1-2	NA	TRBV2	NA	TGTGCCAGCGCCGACCAATTGACAGCCTCTTATGGCTACACCTTC	CASADQLTASYGYTF